Listed here is a single T cell receptor (beta chain). What it recognizes is unknown. The data originate from a study of T cell repertoires in cytomegalovirus infection. Study-level findings and limits: CMV-specific HLA-C-restricted TCR beta clonotypes dominated the ex vivo response.

TCRdb re-derived calls from the reads in MiXCR, one entry per CDR3 protein. This table holds approximately 74,000 distinct CDR3 sequences, approximately 39% found once. This CDR3 is 13 amino acids long. V dropped 5 bases and J dropped 4 bases, with 8 bases sitting between them. Germline lookup yields CDR1 SGHVS and CDR2 FNYEAQ. The receptor comes from a human donor in good health (CMV status not recorded). Some clones in this sample may be carry-over from other donors' samples. This sequence joins TRBV7-6 and TRBJ2-2; the D is unclear. The material was CD8+ T cells from cultured PBMCs, obtained from culture after CMV antigen stimulation. CDR3 nucleotide sequence: TGTGCCAGCAGCCCCTCGATCACCGGGGAGCTGTTTTTT. Translating it yields CASSPSITGELFF.